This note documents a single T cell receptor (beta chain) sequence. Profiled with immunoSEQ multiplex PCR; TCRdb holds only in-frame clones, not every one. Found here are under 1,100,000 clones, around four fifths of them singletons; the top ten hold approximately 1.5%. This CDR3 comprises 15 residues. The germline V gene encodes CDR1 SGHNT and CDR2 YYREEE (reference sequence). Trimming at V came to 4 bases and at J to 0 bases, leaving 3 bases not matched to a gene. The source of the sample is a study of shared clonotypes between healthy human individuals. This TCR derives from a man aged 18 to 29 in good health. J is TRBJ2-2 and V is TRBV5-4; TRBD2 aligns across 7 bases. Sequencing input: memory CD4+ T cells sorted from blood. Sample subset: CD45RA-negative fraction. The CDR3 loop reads CASSRDYANTGELFF. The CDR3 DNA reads TGTGCCAGCAGCCGGGACTACGCGAACACCGGGGAGCTGTTTTTT.